Included here is one TCR beta chain sequence, with context. No antigen is known for it. It has no much larger one-base neighbor in the sample; base qualities were not kept. The CDR3 numbers 15 residues from cysteine through phenylalanine. Only the CDR3 DNA stays, 45 bases, in frame from base 1. Trimming removed 7 bases from V and 6 bases from J; the gene matches leave 9 bases unexplained. The germline V gene gives CDR1 as SQVTM and CDR2 as ANQGSEA. The TCR beta CDR3 regions were amplified from the RNA transcripts. The first round of RT-PCR for the TCR CDR3 was performed with the HTBI primer set and the Qiagen OneStep RT-PCR kit. Libraries were constructed in a second round of multiplex PCR, after which size selection and purification were carried out. Sequencing of the libraries was done on an Illumina HiSeq2000 using paired-end 100 bp reads. Regarding the original processing steps: Raw data were processed with SOAPnuke, discarding reads with adapters, uncalled bases, mean Phred below 15, or no exact constant-primer or identifier match. COPE v1.2.5 was used to merge high-quality paired reads, and clonotypes were defined as unique nucleotide sequences. MiTCR v1.1 was used to align the clonotypes against IMGT TRBV, TRBD and TRBJ reference segments. The analysis included only V-J combinations with a frequency above 0.0001, which together covered roughly 99% of the repertoires. The TCS score was defined as F50 (clonal expansion) divided by E x V (chaos), with BLOSUM62-based TCRdist calculated between CDR3 peptides within each V-J. Welch's t-statistics and random forest reduced approximately 520 V-J features to 13, which were used in a naive Bayes classifier (R e1071). TCRdb took the public reads, trimmed them with fastp at Q25, ran MiXCR for clone calling and kept in-frame beta chains. Rows with a matching CDR3 protein are joined into one entry that keeps the most common DNA and genes. The V and J calls reflect TCRdb's pipeline rather than the authors' work. This sample holds around 600,000 distinct CDR3 sequences; approximately 15% were observed only once. Jointly, the top ten make up roughly 6.9% of the sample.

The source of the sample is a study of T cells in Graves' hyperthyroidism and ophthalmopathy (dated by TCRdb to 2018 to 2020). The study in broad terms: Peripheral blood was collected at initial diagnosis, before any treatment. The roughly 100 discovery patients were randomly divided into training and test sets at a 7:3 ratio. Thyroid tissue and blood T-cell repertoires from more than five Graves' hyperthyroidism patients were also compared in the study. The paper describes TCR Vbeta CDR3 sequencing of 120 to 150 peripheral blood samples, made up of about 41 ophthalmopathy patients, around 73 hyperthyroidism patients and 17 progressor patients. TCR V-J signatures able to tell the groups apart were searched for in a discovery cohort of 100 or so patients, of whom around 42 had Graves' ophthalmopathy and roughly 58 had stable Graves' hyperthyroidism. After blood sampling, hyperthyroidism patients were treated with methimazole at a starting dose of 30 mg daily, and ophthalmopathy patients were treated with high-dose intravenous methylprednisolone. Prospective prediction of ophthalmopathy was tested in an independent validation cohort consisting of some 20 hyperthyroidism patients and some 17 patients who later progressed to ophthalmopathy. Beyond this particular receptor, the publication reports: A model built on a 13 V-J signature distinguished ophthalmopathy from stable hyperthyroidism, reaching 87.88% sensitivity and around 81% specificity in cross-validation and 80%/75% in testing. Blood samples also contained most of the expanded thyroid clonotypes (frequency above 0.001), which suggests that blood repertoires may reflect thyroid immune responses. In validation, progression to ophthalmopathy was predicted by the model with 65% to 71% sensitivity and nearly 75% specificity, a median of about 6.4 months before onset. No statistical method was used to set the sample size in advance, and investigators knew the group allocation.

Ophthalmopathy patients had moderately to severely active disease, Clinical Activity Score of at least 3, NOSPECS grade of at least 4, and duration under 3 months. Any patient with an uncontrolled infection, another autoimmune disease, pregnancy or lactation was excluded. Diagnoses were based on clinical symptoms, serum thyroxine and TRAb, thyroid ultrasound and orbital computed tomography. PBMCs were separated from around 9.1 ml of fresh peripheral blood using Ficoll-Paque density gradient centrifugation. Trizol reagent was used to extract total RNA, and RNA quality was then checked on an Agilent 2100 Bioanalyzer.

The source is a woman between 18 and 29 years old with Graves' ophthalmopathy. Sequencing was done on a sample of blood. The chain is made from TRBV29-1 and TRBJ2-2; TRBD1 matches 12 bases in the middle. Here the CDR3 is given as CSAPGQGAGAGELFF. The DNA sequence is given as TGCAGCGCCCCGGGACAGGGGGCTGGGGCCGGGGAGCTGTTTTTT.